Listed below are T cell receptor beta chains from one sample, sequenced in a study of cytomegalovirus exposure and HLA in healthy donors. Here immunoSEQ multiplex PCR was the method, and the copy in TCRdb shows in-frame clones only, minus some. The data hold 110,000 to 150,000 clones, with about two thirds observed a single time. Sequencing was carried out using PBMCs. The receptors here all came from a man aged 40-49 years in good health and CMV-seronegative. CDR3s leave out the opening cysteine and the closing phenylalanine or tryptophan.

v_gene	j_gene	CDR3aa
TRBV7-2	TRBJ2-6	ASSLSGGRGANVLT
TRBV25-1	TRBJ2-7	ASARGGAEQY
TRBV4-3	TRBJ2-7	ASSQTTGSEQY
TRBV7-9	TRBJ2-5	ASSAWETGETQY
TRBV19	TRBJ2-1	ASGGAFNEQF
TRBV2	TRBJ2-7	ASSESTGGFYEQY
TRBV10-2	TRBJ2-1	ASSARGEQF
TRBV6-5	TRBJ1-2	ASSYSGTGASGYT
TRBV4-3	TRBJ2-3	ASSQDVNTDTQY
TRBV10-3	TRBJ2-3	AISWRGDLSTDTQY
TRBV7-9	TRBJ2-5	ASSPKGQRGETQY
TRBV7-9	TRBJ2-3	ASSLDSGYWGDTQY
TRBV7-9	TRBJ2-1	ASSLTGTGNNNEQF
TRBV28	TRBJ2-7	ASSITSGTSGSQKQY
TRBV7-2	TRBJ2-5	ASGQPSGETQY